These 17 T cell receptor beta chains were sequenced from one sample in a study of blood T cell repertoires in COVID-19. Assay used: immunoSEQ multiplex PCR; TCRdb lists only in-frame clones, some missing. This table holds 150,000 to 200,000 clones, approximately 84% found once. Input material: PBMCs or T cells enriched from blood (not recorded which). These TCRs come from a woman aged 40 to 50 with acute COVID-19.

This sequence joins TRBV19 and TRBJ2-2, with a possible D match to TRBD2 (5 bases). The CDR3 runs 14 residues. Germline CDR1 is LNHDA and CDR2 is SQIVND (reference sequence). V lost 6 bases and J lost 5, with 13 bases in between. The CDR3 DNA reads as TGTGCCAGTAGCCAGGCTCGGAGGACCGGGGAGCTGTTTTTT. Translating it yields CASSQARRTGELFF.

The genes are TRBV9 and TRBJ1-4; D not resolved. CDR1 is SGDLS and CDR2 is YYNGEE in the germline V gene. V was shortened by 3 bases and J by 8 bases, with 17 bases between the two germline ends. This CDR3 comprises 15 residues. The CDR3 nucleotides read TGTGCCAGCAGCGCTTTCGGGAACAATGGAGAAAAACTGTTTTTT. Translation gives CASSAFGNNGEKLFF.

V gene TRBV9 combines with J gene TRBJ1-2, with D possibly matching TRBD1 (5 bases). The CDR3 has 13 residues. Germline CDR1 SGDLS, CDR2 YYNGEE. With 3 bases removed from V and 8 bases from J, the gap between germline ends came to 14 bases. CDR3 nucleotides: TGTGCCAGCAGCGCGCCCGGACACGTCGGCTACACCTTC. It is translated as CASSAPGHVGYTF.

The rearrangement uses TRBV4-2 and TRBJ1-6; D ambiguous. The CDR3 runs 14 residues. Germline-derived CDR1 and CDR2 are LGHNA and YNFKEQ. The V end lost 4 bases, the J end lost 7 bases, and 11 bases lay between the germline ends. CDR3 in DNA: TGTGCCAGCAGCCCCCCGGAGGGCAATTCACCCCTCCACTTT. Translation: CASSPPEGNSPLHF.

The count of this clone is one. This sequence joins TRBV7-9 and TRBJ2-5, with TRBD2 matching over 11 bases. After removal of 5 bases from V and 5 bases from J, the junction contained 7 bases not matched to a gene. The germline CDR1 and CDR2 sequences are SEHNR and FQNEAQ (reference sequence). The CDR3 length is 15 residues. Written as DNA, the CDR3 is TGTGCCAGCAGCGCAGGTAGCGGGGGGGCGGAGACCCAGTACTTC. The encoded protein is CASSAGSGGAETQYF.

This chain connects TRBV30 to TRBJ1-3, with TRBD1 as a possible D gene (5 bases). Trimming removed 5 bases at V and 0 bases at J, with 11 bases between. Germline-derived CDR1 and CDR2 are GTSNPN and SVGIG (reference sequence). CDR3 length: 14 amino acids. CDR3 region: CAWEDTSSGNTIYF. The CDR3 DNA reads TGTGCCTGGGAGGACACGTCCTCTGGAAACACCATATATTTT.

The gene calls are TRBV13 and TRBJ1-4; 7 bases match TRBD1. The CDR3 extends over 14 amino acids. The germline CDR1 and CDR2 sequences are PRHDT and FYEKMQ (reference sequence). V shed 2 bases, J shed 10 bases, and the junction held 7 bases outside the gene matches. CDR3 DNA sequence: TGTGCCAGCAGCTTAAGCCAGGGGGAGGCAAAACTGTTTTTT. Amino acids: CASSLSQGEAKLFF.

The rearrangement uses TRBV12-5 and TRBJ1-5, with D possibly TRBD1 on 5 matching bases. This CDR3 comprises 15 residues. Germline V gene lookup returns CDR1 LGHNT and CDR2 FRNRAP. V dropped 1 base and J dropped 1 base, with 8 bases sitting between them. The CDR3 DNA is TGTGCTAGTGGTTTGGCAGGGTTAAGCAATCAGCCCCAGCATTTT. Residues: CASGLAGLSNQPQHF. Variable domain in full (rest from reference TRBV12-5 and TRBJ1-5): DARVTQTPRHKVTEMGQEVTMRCQPILGHNTVFWYRQTMMQGLELLAYFRNRAPLDDSGMPKDRFSAEMPDATLATLKIQPSEPRDSAVYFCASGLAGLSNQPQHFGDGTRLSIL.

This sequence joins TRBV5-1 and TRBJ2-5; 13 positions agree with TRBD2. Trimming cost V 0 bases and J 4 bases; bases outside gene matches: 6. The germline CDR1 and CDR2 sequences are SGHRS and YFSETQ. The CDR3 spans 17 residues. The CDR3 region is CASSLGTSGRRAETQYF. The CDR3 DNA sequence: TGCGCCAGCAGCTTGGGGACTAGCGGGAGACGGGCAGAGACCCAGTACTTC.

In DNA form, the CDR3 reads TGTGCCAGCTCACCGAGGGAGGAGTACAATGAGCAGTTCTTC. Its translation is CASSPREEYNEQFF. The genes are TRBV18 and TRBJ2-1, with a weak D call TRBD2 (6 bases). Germline V gene lookup returns CDR1 KGHSH and CDR2 LQKENI. The CDR3 contains 14 residues. V was trimmed by 3 bases and J by 4 bases, leaving 10 bases between them. The full variable domain, in which reference TRBV18 and TRBJ2-1 provide the parts outside the CDR3, is NAGVMQNPRHLVRRRGQEARLRCSPMKGHSHVYWYRQLPEEGLKFMVYLQKENIIDESGMPKERFSAEFPKEGPSILRIQQVVRGDSAAYFCASSPREEYNEQFFGPGTRLTVL.

A remark on this clone: This sample also contains other DNA sequences that code for the same CDR3. The V and J genes are TRBV2 and TRBJ1-3, with D possibly TRBD1 on 5 matching bases. CDR3 size: 15 residues. The V and J ends lost 3 bases and 1 base respectively, with 10 bases between them. CDR1 is SNHLY, CDR2 FYNNEI, per germline. CDR3 in DNA: TGTGCCAGCAGTGACAGGGAGGCATCTGGAAACACCATATATTTT. Its protein product is CASSDREASGNTIYF.

V is TRBV5-1 and J is TRBJ2-1; D perhaps matches TRBD2 (6 bases). Germline CDR1 and CDR2: SGHRS and YFSETQ. This CDR3 is built from 15 residues. The germline V and J ends were trimmed by 6 bases and 1 base, with 14 bases remaining between them. The CDR3 coding sequence is TGCGCCAGCAAGACGGAGGGAGGATCCTACAATGAGCAGTTCTTC. It is translated as CASKTEGGSYNEQFF.

The chain couples TRBV18 to TRBJ1-1; TRBD1 might be the D (5 bases). Germline-derived CDR1 and CDR2 are KGHSH and LQKENI. With 3 bases removed from V and 4 bases from J, the gap between germline ends came to 15 bases. CDR3 length: 15 amino acids. Written as DNA, the CDR3 is TGTGCCAGCTCACCTGGGGCGGGGAGCGGCACTGAAGCTTTCTTT. This gives the protein CASSPGAGSGTEAFF.

This CDR3 reads CASSVGEGGQGSRDLSGNTIYF. The CDR3 DNA sequence: TGTGCCAGCAGCGTAGGGGAAGGGGGACAGGGGTCTCGGGACTTGTCTGGAAACACCATATATTTT. The rearrangement joins TRBV9 to TRBJ1-3; 10 positions agree with TRBD1. This CDR3 region has 22 residues. The ends lost 0 bases at V and 1 base at J; junction bases unmatched: 19. The germline V gene has CDR1 SGDLS and CDR2 YYNGEE.

This clone was recorded only once. The chain links TRBV30 to TRBJ1-2; TRBD1 might be the D (5 bases). The CDR3 consists of 12 residues. Germline CDR1 and CDR2: GTSNPN and SVGIG (reference sequence). The V end lost 1 base, the J end lost 7 bases, and 10 bases lay between the germline ends. CDR3 nucleotides: TGTGCCTGGAGTGAGGGGTCGGGTGGCTACACCTTC. Its translation is CAWSEGSGGYTF. The full variable domain, completed using reference TRBV30 and TRBJ1-2, is SQTIHQWPATLVQPVGSPLSLECTVEGTSNPNLYWYRQAAGRGLQLLFYSVGIGQISSEVPQNLSASRPQDRQFILSSKKLLLSDSGFYLCAWSEGSGGYTFGSGTRLTVV.

The chain couples TRBV7-9 to TRBJ2-7; 12 bases are shared with TRBD1. Germline loops: CDR1 SEHNR, CDR2 FQNEAQ (reference sequence). The length of the CDR3 is 14 residues. V lost 5 bases and J lost 6; bases outside the gene matches: 5. The CDR3 DNA is TGTGCCAGCAGCACGGGACAGGGGGCCGCCGAGCAGTACGTC. Translated: CASSTGQGAAEQYV.

The chain recombines TRBV9 with TRBJ2-2; TRBD2 agrees at 11 bases. The germline V gene has CDR1 SGDLS and CDR2 YYNGEE. CDR3 length: 15 residues. Trimming removed 0 bases from V and 13 bases from J; junction bases left unmatched: 8. CDR3 amino acids: CASSVVAGGLNRLFF. The CDR3 DNA reads as TGTGCCAGCAGCGTAGTAGCGGGAGGGCTTAATAGGCTGTTTTTT.